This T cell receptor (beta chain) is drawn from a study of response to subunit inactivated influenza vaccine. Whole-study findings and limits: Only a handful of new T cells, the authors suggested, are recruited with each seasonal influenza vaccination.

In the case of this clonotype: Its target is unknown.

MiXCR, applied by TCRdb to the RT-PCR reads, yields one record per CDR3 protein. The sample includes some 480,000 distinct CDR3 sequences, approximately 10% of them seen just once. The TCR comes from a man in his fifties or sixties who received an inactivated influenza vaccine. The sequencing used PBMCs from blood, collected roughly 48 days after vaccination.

CDR3 nucleotides: TGTGCCAGCAGCCCCCGAGGGACAGAAGAGACCCAGTACTTC. This sequence encodes CASSPRGTEETQYF. The rearrangement links TRBV12-3 or TRBV12-4 to TRBJ2-5, with 7 bases lining up with TRBD1. This CDR3 is built from 14 residues. Trimming at V came to 6 bases and at J to 3 bases, leaving 7 bases not matched to a gene.